Below are 17 T cell receptor beta chains sequenced from a single sample in a study of T cell repertoires in aging, cancer and after chemotherapy. Multiplex touch-down PCR with TRB-A/B primers amplified rearranged V-D-J TRB sequences. TCRdb re-called the multiplex PCR reads with MiXCR, one entry per CDR3 protein. This table has approximately 600 distinct CDR3 sequences, roughly a fifth appearing once. Amplification of TCR beta used genomic DNA extracted from peripheral blood. Sequencing input: blood. These receptors all stem from a human donor with a blood cancer.

This clonotype was found a few times. The rearrangement links TRBV5-1 to TRBJ2-7, with D possibly being TRBD1 (6 bases). Deletions cut 1 base from V and 4 bases from J, with 12 bases between. CDR1 and CDR2 (germline): SGHRS, YFSETQ. The CDR3 runs 14 residues. The CDR3 nucleotides read TGCGCCAGCAGCTTGTACCTGGGGGCTTACGAGCAGTACTTC. This translates into CASSLYLGAYEQYF.

This clonotype was observed a few times. A much larger clone is a single base away; this may be a read error. V gene TRBV5-6 combines with J gene TRBJ1-5, with D possibly matching TRBD1 (6 bases). Germline V gene lookup returns CDR1 SGHDT and CDR2 YYEEEE. The CDR3 has 15 residues. The CDR3 DNA reads as TGTGCCAGCAGCAAACAGGGAGTGGGAAATCAGCACCAGCATTTT. It encodes CASSKQGVGNQHQHF.

This clonotype is medium-sized. The rearrangement joins TRBV20-1 to TRBJ2-2, with TRBD1 identical over 7 bases. V was clipped by 1 base and J by 7 bases; unmatched bases: 6. This CDR3 contains 14 residues. Germline loops: CDR1 DFQATT, CDR2 SNEGSKA (reference sequence). Here the CDR3 reads CSARAGTVYGELFF. The CDR3 bases are TGCAGTGCTAGAGCCGGGACAGTATACGGGGAGCTGTTTTTT.

This clonotype is judged large. The chain has TRBV19 and TRBJ1-2; tentative D call: TRBD1 (6 bases). With 3 bases removed from V and 4 bases from J, the gap between germline ends came to 12 bases. Germline V gene sequence: CDR1 LNHDA, CDR2 SQIVND (reference sequence). There are 14 residues in the CDR3. The CDR3 sequence is CASSIAHRAYGYTF. CDR3 nucleotides: TGTGCCAGTAGTATCGCCCACAGGGCCTATGGCTACACCTTC.

In its sample, this clonotype ranks as large. V gene TRBV19 combines with J gene TRBJ2-1; 16 bases are shared with TRBD2. The V and J ends lost 9 bases and 7 bases, in that order; junction bases with no gene match: 9. The CDR3 totals 16 residues. Germline V gives CDR1 LNHDA, CDR2 SQIVND (reference sequence). The CDR3 DNA reads TGTGCCAGCGCCGGGACTAGCGGGGGGGTGCGTAATGAGCAGTTCTTC. The encoded protein is CASAGTSGGVRNEQFF.

The chain employs TRBV29-1 and TRBJ2-3; 7 nucleotides match TRBD2. The V segment lost 6 bases and the J segment 3 bases; nucleotides outside the gene matches: 0. The CDR3 spans 11 residues. Germline CDR1 SQVTM, CDR2 ANQGSEA. In nucleotides, the CDR3 is TGCAGCGTCGGGGGGACAGATACGCAGTATTTT. The encoded protein is CSVGGTDTQYF.

This clonotype has a handful of counts. The chain links TRBV5-1 to TRBJ1-1; D is unresolved. This CDR3 is 13 amino acids long. V was shortened by 0 bases and J by 5 bases, with 8 bases between the two germline ends. CDR1 and CDR2 from the germline V gene are SGHRS and YFSETQ. CDR3 nucleotides: TGCGCCAGCAGCTTGGATGGTTGGACTGAAGCTTTCTTT. It translates to CASSLDGWTEAFF.

This clonotype is medium-sized within its sample. The chain couples TRBV7-9 to TRBJ1-6; 8 positions agree with TRBD1. Losses at the gene ends were 4 bases for V and 6 bases for J; bases not matched to a gene: 5. Germline CDR1 is SEHNR and CDR2 is FQNEAQ (reference sequence). The CDR3 spans 15 residues. The CDR3 here is CASSSPTGANSPLHF. In nucleotides, the CDR3 is TGTGCCAGCAGCTCCCCGACAGGGGCTAATTCACCCCTCCACTTT. Full variable domain (remainder filled in from reference TRBV7-9 and TRBJ1-6): DTGVSQNPRHKITKRGQNVTFRCDPISEHNRLYWYRQTLGQGPEFLTYFQNEAQLEKSRLLSDRFSAERPKGSFSTLEIQRTEQGDSAMYLCASSSPTGANSPLHFGNGTRLTVT.

This chain links TRBV25-1 with TRBJ2-3, with D unresolved. There are 13 residues in the CDR3. Germline lookup yields CDR1 MGHDK and CDR2 SYGVNS. The germline V and J ends were trimmed by 0 bases and 1 base, with 2 bases remaining between them. CDR3 sequence reads: CASSEYGTDTQYF. The CDR3 region has the DNA TGTGCCAGCAGTGAATATGGCACAGATACGCAGTATTTT.

This clonotype is classed as medium-sized (0.01 to 0.1%). This chain links TRBV6-2 or TRBV6-3 with TRBJ2-7; D possibly corresponds to TRBD1 (7 bases). The CDR3 loop spans 15 amino acids. CDR1 and CDR2 (germline): MNHEY, SVGEGT. V lost 2 bases and J lost 4, with 15 bases in between. The CDR3 DNA reads TGTGCCAGCAGTTACGAGGCAGGGGGGTGGTACGAGCAGTACTTC. Protein sequence: CASSYEAGGWYEQYF.

The V and J genes are TRBV19 and TRBJ2-1, with 12 bases lining up with TRBD2. Unmatched junction bases numbered 5, after V lost 7 bases and J lost 4 bases. The CDR3 sequence is 15 residues long. CDR1 and CDR2 from the germline V gene are LNHDA and SQIVND (reference sequence). CDR3 coding DNA: TGTGCCAGTACCTCTACTAGCGGGGGGTACAATGAGCAGTTCTTC. This codes for CASTSTSGGYNEQFF.

Relative to its sample, this clonotype is medium-sized. This chain joins TRBV30 and TRBJ1-2; 9 nucleotides match TRBD1. This CDR3 comprises 13 residues. The germline V gene has CDR1 GTSNPN and CDR2 SVGIG (reference sequence). Unmatched junction bases numbered 9, after V lost 7 bases and J lost 6 bases. This CDR3 reads CASRGQGTDGYTF. The CDR3 nucleotides are TGTGCCTCAAGGGGACAGGGAACTGATGGCTACACCTTC.

By share, this clonotype counts as medium-sized. The J gene is TRBJ2-2, the V gene TRBV7-9; 13 bases are shared with TRBD2. From germline, CDR1 is SEHNR and CDR2 FQNEAQ (reference sequence). The CDR3 is 19 amino acids. The V segment lost 1 base and the J segment 4 bases; nucleotides outside the gene matches: 9. DNA for the CDR3: TGTGCCAGCAGCTTAGGCCGACTAGCGGGAGGAGTCAGCACCGGGGAGCTGTTTTTT. It specifies CASSLGRLAGGVSTGELFF.

This sequence joins TRBV19 and TRBJ1-4; 11 bases fit TRBD1. After removal of 7 bases from V and 2 bases from J, the junction contained 6 bases not matched to a gene. The germline CDR1 and CDR2 sequences are LNHDA and SQIVND (reference sequence). The CDR3 sequence is 16 residues long. The CDR3 spells CASTTRTGGTNEKLFF. CDR3 nucleotides: TGTGCCAGTACCACCCGGACAGGGGGCACTAATGAAAAACTGTTTTTT.

This clonotype qualifies as large. V and J are TRBV15 and TRBJ2-1; no clear D gene. Deletions cut 0 bases from V and 11 bases from J, with 20 bases between. This CDR3 spans 16 amino acids. CDR1 is LNHNV, CDR2 YYDKDF, per germline (reference sequence). CDR3 protein: CATSRDHFLEAHQQFF. CDR3 sequence (DNA): TGTGCCACCAGCAGAGACCATTTCCTAGAGGCCCATCAGCAGTTCTTC.

By share of the sample, this clonotype is large. The chain couples TRBV7-9 to TRBJ1-2, with 8 positions matching TRBD1. CDR3 length equals 15 residues. With V trimmed by 1 base and J by 8 bases, 9 bases remained unmatched. Germline V CDR1 and CDR2: SEHNR, FQNEAQ (reference sequence). CDR3 sequence: CASSLVHGQGGGYTF. CDR3 in DNA: TGTGCCAGCAGCTTAGTACACGGACAGGGAGGGGGCTACACCTTC.

By its share, this clonotype is medium-sized. The chain couples TRBV6-4 to TRBJ2-2; 7 bases match TRBD1. The CDR3 consists of 18 residues. The junction had 10 bases not matched to a gene; V was cut back by 0 bases and J by 3 bases. Germline CDR1 and CDR2: MRHNA and SNTAGT. CDR3 region: CASSDSGRGLQDTGELFF. CDR3 sequence (DNA): TGTGCCAGCAGTGACTCGGGTAGGGGGCTTCAGGACACCGGGGAGCTGTTTTTT.